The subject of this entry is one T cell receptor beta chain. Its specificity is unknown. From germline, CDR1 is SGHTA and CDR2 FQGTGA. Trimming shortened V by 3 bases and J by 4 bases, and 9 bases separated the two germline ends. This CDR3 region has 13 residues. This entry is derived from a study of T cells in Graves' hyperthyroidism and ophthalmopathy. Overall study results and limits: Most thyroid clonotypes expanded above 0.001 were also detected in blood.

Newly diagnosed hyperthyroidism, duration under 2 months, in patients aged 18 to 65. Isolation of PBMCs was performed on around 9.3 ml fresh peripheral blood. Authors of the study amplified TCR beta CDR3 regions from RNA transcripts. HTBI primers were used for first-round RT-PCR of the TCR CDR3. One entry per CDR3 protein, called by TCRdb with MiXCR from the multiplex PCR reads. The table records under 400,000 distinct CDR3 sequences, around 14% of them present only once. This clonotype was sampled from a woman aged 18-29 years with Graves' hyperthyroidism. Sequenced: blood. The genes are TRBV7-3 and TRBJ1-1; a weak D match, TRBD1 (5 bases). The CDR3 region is CASSLAGPTEAFF. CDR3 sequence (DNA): TGTGCCAGCAGCTTGGCAGGGCCCACTGAAGCTTTCTTT.